Included here is one T cell receptor (beta chain) sequence, with context. This sample is drawn from a study of blood T cell repertoires in COVID-19. Looking at the study overall: Material from acute and convalescent COVID-19 was sourced from the United States, Italy and Spain. PBMCs, B-cell-depleted T cells, or T cells provided the cDNA or gDNA that made up the material.

From germline, CDR1 is KGHSH and CDR2 LQKENI. J was trimmed by 4 bases and V by 1 base; bases with no gene match: 6. The CDR3 spans 16 residues. Generated by immunoSEQ multiplex PCR, the TCRdb table keeps only in-frame clones and is missing some. The sample shows about 140,000 clones, 84% of them seen only once. This chain joins TRBV18 and TRBJ2-7; 11 positions match TRBD1. The source material was PBMCs or T cells enriched from blood (not recorded which). This TCR was sampled from a woman aged 18-29 years who had been exposed to COVID-19. The CDR3 here is CASSPLPGQGGYEQYF. CDR3 DNA sequence: TGTGCCAGCTCACCACTTCCGGGACAGGGGGGATACGAGCAGTACTTC.